The entry below gives a single T cell receptor beta chain sequence along with its context. Its specificity is unknown. This sample is drawn from a study of T cell responses to AZD1222 COVID-19 vaccine. Sequenced by immunoSEQ multiplex PCR; TCRdb stores in-frame clones only, minus some. The table lists about 79,000 clones, over 75% of them singletons. V trimming: 2 bases; J trimming: 5 bases; junction bases outside the gene matches: 1. In germline, CDR1 is SGHTS, CDR2 YDEGEE. This CDR3 spans 13 amino acids. General observations from the study: The breadth and depth of Spike-specific TCRs increased once two AZD1222 doses had been given. Per reports, nearly half of all spike-specific TCRs target regions that are unmutated in variants. Baseline antibody screening turned up just six seropositive AZD1222 recipients.

This sequence was found in an adult in good health. The sample here was peripheral blood, taken on day 0 of AZD1222 vaccination. The chain carries TRBV5-8 and TRBJ2-5; 9 bases are shared with TRBD1. The CDR3 sequence: CASSFTGGETQYF. CDR3 nucleotides: TGTGCCAGCAGCTTCACAGGGGGCGAGACCCAGTACTTC.